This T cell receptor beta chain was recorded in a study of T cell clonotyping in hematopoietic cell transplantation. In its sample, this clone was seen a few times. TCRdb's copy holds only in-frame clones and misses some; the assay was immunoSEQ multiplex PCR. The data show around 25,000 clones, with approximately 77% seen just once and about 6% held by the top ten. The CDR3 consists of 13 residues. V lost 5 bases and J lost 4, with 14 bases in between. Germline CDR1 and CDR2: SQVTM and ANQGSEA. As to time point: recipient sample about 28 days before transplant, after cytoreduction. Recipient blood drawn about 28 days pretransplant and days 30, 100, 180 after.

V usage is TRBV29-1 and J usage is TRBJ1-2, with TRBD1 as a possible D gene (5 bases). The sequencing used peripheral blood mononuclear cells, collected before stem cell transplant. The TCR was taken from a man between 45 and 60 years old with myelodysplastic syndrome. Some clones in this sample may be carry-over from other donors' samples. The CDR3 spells CSVYTGISYGYTF. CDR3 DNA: TGCAGCGTTTATACAGGAATCTCCTATGGCTACACCTTC. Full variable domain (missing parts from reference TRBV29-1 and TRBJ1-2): SAVISQKPSRDICQRGTSLTIQCQVDSQVTMMFWYRQQPGQSLTLIATANQGSEATYESGFVIDKFPISRPNLTFSTLTVSNMSPEDSSIYLCSVYTGISYGYTFGSGTRLTVV.